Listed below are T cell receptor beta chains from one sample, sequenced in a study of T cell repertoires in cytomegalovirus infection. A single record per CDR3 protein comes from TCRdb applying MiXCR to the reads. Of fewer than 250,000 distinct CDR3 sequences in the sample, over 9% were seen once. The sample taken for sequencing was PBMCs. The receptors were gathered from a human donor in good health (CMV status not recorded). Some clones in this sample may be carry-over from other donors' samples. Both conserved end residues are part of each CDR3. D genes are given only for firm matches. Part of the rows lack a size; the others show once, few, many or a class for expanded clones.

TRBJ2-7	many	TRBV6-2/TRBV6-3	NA	TGTGCCAGCAGAGGGACGGTTTCCTACGAGCAGTACTTC	CASRGTVSYEQYF
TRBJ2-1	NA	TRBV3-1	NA	TGTGCCAGCAGCCAAGGGTTGGGGGGCTACAATGAGCAGTTCTTC	CASSQGLGGYNEQFF
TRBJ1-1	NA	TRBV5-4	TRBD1	TGTGCCAGCAGCCCCCGACAGGGGCTGGGTGAAGCTTTCTTT	CASSPRQGLGEAFF
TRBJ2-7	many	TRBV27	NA	TGTGCCAGCAGCCGCGACAGGGTCGTAGCGGACGAGCAGTACTTC	CASSRDRVVADEQYF
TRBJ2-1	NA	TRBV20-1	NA	TGCAGTGCTAGAGTGCAGGGGGCGATAGCGGGAGAACGGGCCAATGAGCAGTTCTTC	CSARVQGAIAGERANEQFF
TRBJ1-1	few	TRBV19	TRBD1	TGTGCCAGTAGTCTACCGGGACAGGGTATGGGCACTGAAGCTTTCTTT	CASSLPGQGMGTEAFF
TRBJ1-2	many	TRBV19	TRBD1	TGTGCCAGTAGTCGAGGGGGCTGGTATGGCTACACCTTC	CASSRGGWYGYTF
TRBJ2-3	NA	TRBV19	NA	TGTGCCAGTACTAGGGCGGGCAGCGGCACAGATACGCAGTATTTT	CASTRAGSGTDTQYF
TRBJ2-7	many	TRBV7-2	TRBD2	TGTGCCAGCAGCTTAGGAACTAGCGGGAGGGCCGCCGAGCAGTACTTC	CASSLGTSGRAAEQYF
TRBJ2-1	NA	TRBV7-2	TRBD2	TGTGCCAGCAGCTTAAGGGGAGCGCAACTAGCGGGGGGGCCTTTATGGGAGCAGTTCTTC	CASSLRGAQLAGGPLWEQFF
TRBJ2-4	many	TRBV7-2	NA	TGTGCCAGCAGCCCTCAACAGGGTCGGGGGACGGACATTCAGTACTTC	CASSPQQGRGTDIQYF